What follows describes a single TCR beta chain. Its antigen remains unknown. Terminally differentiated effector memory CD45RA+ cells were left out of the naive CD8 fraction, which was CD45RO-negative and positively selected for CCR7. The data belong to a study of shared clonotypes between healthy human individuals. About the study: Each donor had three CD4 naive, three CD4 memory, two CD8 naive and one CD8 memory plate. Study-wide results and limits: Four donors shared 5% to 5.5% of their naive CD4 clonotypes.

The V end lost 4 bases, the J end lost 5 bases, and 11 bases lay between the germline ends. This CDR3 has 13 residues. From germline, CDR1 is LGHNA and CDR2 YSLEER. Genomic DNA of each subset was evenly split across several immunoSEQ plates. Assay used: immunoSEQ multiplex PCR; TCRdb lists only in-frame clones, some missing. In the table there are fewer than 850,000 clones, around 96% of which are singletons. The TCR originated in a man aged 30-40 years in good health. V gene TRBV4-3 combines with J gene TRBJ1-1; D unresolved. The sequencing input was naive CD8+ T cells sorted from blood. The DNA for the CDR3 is TGCGCCAGCAGCCTCCGGGTAGGGACTGAAGCTTTCTTT. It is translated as CASSLRVGTEAFF.